A selection of T cell receptor beta chains follows, all from one sample in a study of cytomegalovirus exposure and HLA in healthy donors. Sequencing was performed with immunoSEQ multiplex PCR; in TCRdb, only in-frame clones are kept and a portion is missing. The sample data list roughly 50,000 clones. Sequencing was done on a sample of PBMCs. These receptors originate from a woman aged 60 to 75 in good health and CMV-seropositive. Each CDR3 is given with its conserved first and last residue. D genes are given only for firm matches.

v_gene: TRBV5-5
j_gene: TRBJ1-5
len: 14
d_gene: TRBD1
CDR3nt: TGTGCCAGCAGCCGAGGACAGGGGGATCAGCCCCAGCATTTT
CDR3aa: CASSRGQGDQPQHF

v_gene: TRBV10-1
j_gene: TRBJ2-7
len: 15
d_gene: TRBD1
CDR3nt: TGCGCCAGCAGTGACCCCGGACAGGGACTCTACGAGCAGTACTTC
CDR3aa: CASSDPGQGLYEQYF

v_gene: TRBV6-6
j_gene: TRBJ1-6
len: 15
d_gene: TRBD1
CDR3nt: TGTGCCAGCAGGCAGACAGGGGCCCTGGATTCACCCCTACACTTT
CDR3aa: CASRQTGALDSPLHF

v_gene: TRBV15
j_gene: TRBJ1-4
len: 18
d_gene: TRBD1
CDR3nt: TGTGCCACCAGCAGAAACAGGGGGCGCGGGGGAACTAATGAAAAACTGTTTTTT
CDR3aa: CATSRNRGRGGTNEKLFF

v_gene: TRBV5-1
j_gene: TRBJ2-7
len: 15
d_gene: TRBD2
CDR3nt: TGCGCCAGCAGCTTGGCGGGGGGGGGCGGCTACGAGCAGTACTTC
CDR3aa: CASSLAGGGGYEQYF

v_gene: TRBV13
j_gene: TRBJ2-5
len: 11
d_gene: -
CDR3nt: TGTGCCAGCAGTCAGAAAGAGACCCAGTACTTC
CDR3aa: CASSQKETQYF

v_gene: TRBV20-1
j_gene: TRBJ2-2
len: 11
d_gene: -
CDR3nt: TGCAGTGCGCCAGACACCGGGGAGCTGTTTTTT
CDR3aa: CSAPDTGELFF

v_gene: TRBV6-6
j_gene: TRBJ2-7
len: 13
d_gene: -
CDR3nt: TGTGCCAGCAGTCCCGACACTGTTGAGGAGCAGTACTTC
CDR3aa: CASSPDTVEEQYF

v_gene: TRBV12-1
j_gene: TRBJ2-7
len: 12
d_gene: -
CDR3nt: TGTGCCAGCAGCTTTGTTGGGGGGGAGCAGTACTTC
CDR3aa: CASSFVGGEQYF

v_gene: TRBV19
j_gene: TRBJ1-2
len: 15
d_gene: -
CDR3nt: TGTGCCAGTAGTATATTTGGCACATCTAACTATGGCTACACCTTC
CDR3aa: CASSIFGTSNYGYTF

v_gene: TRBV4-1
j_gene: TRBJ2-7
len: 17
d_gene: -
CDR3nt: TGCGCCAGCAGCCAAGATGGGGGACTGGGGGTAGTCTACGAGCAGTACTTC
CDR3aa: CASSQDGGLGVVYEQYF

v_gene: TRBV19
j_gene: TRBJ2-7
len: 14
d_gene: -
CDR3nt: TGTGCCAGTAGTATTGTCCGGGGAATGGGCGAGCAGTACTTC
CDR3aa: CASSIVRGMGEQYF

v_gene: TRBV18
j_gene: TRBJ1-2
len: 17
d_gene: TRBD1
CDR3nt: TGTGCCAGCTCACCCGAGGACAGGGAGGGGGCTTCTTTTGGCTACACCTTC
CDR3aa: CASSPEDREGASFGYTF

v_gene: TRBV6-6
j_gene: TRBJ1-2
len: 11
d_gene: -
CDR3nt: TGTGCCAGCAGTCGGAACTATGGCTACACCTTC
CDR3aa: CASSRNYGYTF

v_gene: TRBV7-9
j_gene: TRBJ1-1
len: 14
d_gene: -
CDR3nt: -
CDR3aa: CASSFGVGAAEDFF

v_gene: TRBV27
j_gene: TRBJ2-7
len: 14
d_gene: TRBD1
CDR3nt: TGTGCCAGCAGTTTGAACAGGGGTTTCTCCGAGCAGTACTTC
CDR3aa: CASSLNRGFSEQYF

v_gene: TRBV6-5
j_gene: TRBJ1-1
len: 14
d_gene: TRBD1
CDR3nt: TGTGCCAGCAGTCGGGACAGGGAGGCCACTGAAGCTTTCTTT
CDR3aa: CASSRDREATEAFF

v_gene: TRBV29-1
j_gene: TRBJ1-1
len: 12
d_gene: -
CDR3nt: TGCAGCGTTGAAAGGGGCCCGGCCGTGGCTTTCTTT
CDR3aa: CSVERGPAVAFF

v_gene: TRBV10-3
j_gene: TRBJ2-7
len: 12
d_gene: TRBD2
CDR3nt: TGTGCCATCAATCAGGGAGGGGATGTGCAGTACTTC
CDR3aa: CAINQGGDVQYF

v_gene: TRBV6-5
j_gene: TRBJ1-5
len: 14
d_gene: TRBD1
CDR3nt: TGTGCCAGCAGAGGACAGGGGGAGAATCAGCCCCAGCATTTT
CDR3aa: CASRGQGENQPQHF

v_gene: TRBV19
j_gene: TRBJ1-1
len: 12
d_gene: -
CDR3nt: TGTGCCCCGACAAAACTGAGCACTGAAGCTTTCTTT
CDR3aa: CAPTKLSTEAFF

v_gene: TRBV5-1
j_gene: TRBJ1-2
len: 13
d_gene: -
CDR3nt: TGCGCCAGCAGCTTGGAACAGGGTCGGGGCTACACCTTC
CDR3aa: CASSLEQGRGYTF

v_gene: TRBV28
j_gene: TRBJ2-7
len: 14
d_gene: -
CDR3nt: TGTGCCAGCATAAACCGGGACAAACTCTACGAGCAGTACTTC
CDR3aa: CASINRDKLYEQYF

v_gene: TRBV2
j_gene: TRBJ1-5
len: 14
d_gene: -
CDR3nt: TGTGCCAGCAGGGGGACTGGTGGGGATCAGCCCCAGCATTTT
CDR3aa: CASRGTGGDQPQHF

v_gene: TRBV9
j_gene: TRBJ1-2
len: 14
d_gene: -
CDR3nt: TGTGCCAGCAGCGTAGGTAGTCCCTCGTATGGCTACACCTTC
CDR3aa: CASSVGSPSYGYTF

v_gene: TRBV5-4
j_gene: TRBJ2-1
len: 15
d_gene: TRBD2
CDR3nt: TGTGCCAGCAGCTTGGGGCGGGGGGGCTACAATGAGCAGTTCTTC
CDR3aa: CASSLGRGGYNEQFF

v_gene: TRBV20-1
j_gene: TRBJ2-5
len: 11
d_gene: -
CDR3nt: TGCAGTGCCACTTCGGGTGAGACCCAGTACTTC
CDR3aa: CSATSGETQYF

v_gene: TRBV6-1
j_gene: TRBJ2-7
len: 12
d_gene: TRBD1
CDR3nt: TGTGCCACCACGGACAGGGCCTACGAGCAGTACTTC
CDR3aa: CATTDRAYEQYF

v_gene: TRBV6-5
j_gene: TRBJ1-3
len: 15
d_gene: -
CDR3nt: TGTGCCAGCAGTAGAGGACGGGGATCTGGAAACACCATATATTTT
CDR3aa: CASSRGRGSGNTIYF

v_gene: TRBV28
j_gene: TRBJ2-7
len: 14
d_gene: TRBD2
CDR3nt: TGTGCCAGCAGTGCCAGCGGGGGATCCTACGAGCAGTACTTC
CDR3aa: CASSASGGSYEQYF

v_gene: TRBV6-1
j_gene: TRBJ1-6
len: 15
d_gene: -
CDR3nt: TGTGCCAGCAGTGAAGTAGCCTCCTATAATTCACCCCTCCACTTT
CDR3aa: CASSEVASYNSPLHF

v_gene: TRBV29-1
j_gene: TRBJ1-1
len: 13
d_gene: -
CDR3nt: TGCAGCGTTGAAGACGCAAGGGGTACTGAAGCTTTCTTT
CDR3aa: CSVEDARGTEAFF

v_gene: TRBV28
j_gene: TRBJ2-3
len: 19
d_gene: TRBD2
CDR3nt: TGTGCCAGCCCCCCAAGGCTAGCGGGGGAGAGCTCTAGCACAGATACGCAGTATTTT
CDR3aa: CASPPRLAGESSSTDTQYF